Presented here are 22 T cell receptor beta chains from one specimen sequenced in a study of human T cells and chemical hapten exposure. As for time point: patch test 2, 6 weeks after DPC sensitization. Treatment of the sample: therapeutic diphenylcyclopropenone sensitization with weekly scalp DPC. TCRdb reprocessed the RACE reads via MiXCR and lists one record per CDR3 protein. Of about 84,000 distinct CDR3 sequences in the sample, under 11% were seen once. This material consisted of whole blood, taken in connection with sensitization to the hapten diphenylcyclopropenone (DPC). These receptors originate from a woman in her fifties or sixties with alopecia areata. Some clones in this sample may be carry-over from other donors' samples.

This clonotype was observed a handful of times. This sequence joins TRBV10-3 and TRBJ2-3, with TRBD2 matching over 7 bases. The CDR3 covers 15 residues. The V gene's germline CDR1 is ENHRY and CDR2 SYGVKD. J gave up 4 bases and V 10 bases, and 14 bases lay outside the gene matches. CDR3 DNA: TGTGCCACCGAGATAGCGGGTCTAAGGGCAGATACGCAGTATTTT. Translation gives CATEIAGLRADTQYF.

This clonotype was found many times. V gene TRBV30 combines with J gene TRBJ2-1; 7 bases map to TRBD1. Germline V lookup: CDR1 GTSNPN, CDR2 SVGIG (reference sequence). This CDR3 region has 12 residues. Unmatched junction bases numbered 3, after V lost 3 bases and J lost 7 bases. CDR3: CAWSHRGNEQFF. The CDR3 nucleotides read TGTGCCTGGAGCCACAGGGGTAATGAGCAGTTCTTC.

In this sample, this clonotype turned up many times. The rearrangement uses TRBV11-3 and TRBJ2-1, with a tentative D call TRBD1 (7 bases). The CDR3 is 15 residues long. Germline assignment: CDR1 SGHNT and CDR2 YENEEA. Between the trimmed V and J ends, which lost 2 bases and 2 bases, there was a span of 10 bases. CDR3 nucleotides: TGTGCCAGCAGCTTACAGGGGGGCCCCTACAATGAGCAGTTCTTC. Translation gives CASSLQGGPYNEQFF.

This clonotype turned up a few times. The chain uses TRBV10-1 and TRBJ2-7; TRBD1 is a possible D gene (6 bases). V was clipped by 6 bases and J by 3 bases, with 15 bases between them. Germline V gene sequence: CDR1 WNHNN, CDR2 SYGVQD (reference sequence). This CDR3 contains 14 residues. The CDR3 DNA reads as TGCGCCAGCAGACAACGGGACACAGACTACGAGCAGTACTTC. Translating gives CASRQRDTDYEQYF.

The table lists this clonotype with a few counts. The CDR3 nucleotides are TGCGCCAGCAGCTTGCTGCGGGGTTACGAGCAGTACTTC. It encodes CASSLLRGYEQYF. The chain recombines TRBV5-1 with TRBJ2-7; D may be TRBD2 (6 bases). This CDR3 has 13 amino acids. V was shortened by 1 base and J by 4 bases, with 9 bases between the two germline ends. CDR1 and CDR2 (germline): SGHRS, YFSETQ.

The V and J genes are TRBV28 and TRBJ2-7; possible D gene TRBD1, 5 bases. Germline V gene sequence: CDR1 MDHEN, CDR2 SYDVKM. Trimming cost V 5 bases and J 6 bases, with 14 bases left between them. This CDR3 has 13 amino acids. The CDR3 reads CASSLHPGFEQYF. The CDR3 nucleotides read TGTGCCAGCAGTCTACATCCAGGGTTCGAGCAGTACTTC.

In its sample, this clonotype was seen many times. This chain links TRBV20-1 with TRBJ2-7; the D is unclear. The CDR3 length is 14 residues. Trimming left V 0 bases short and J 2 bases short, with 11 bases between. Germline V gene data show CDR1 as DFQATT and CDR2 as SNEGSKA (reference sequence). Here the CDR3 reads CSARDPRGAYEQYF. The CDR3 DNA is TGCAGTGCTAGAGATCCGAGAGGCGCCTACGAGCAGTACTTC.

This clonotype was counted only a few times. CDR3 nucleotide sequence: TGTGCCAGCAGCACGGACATGTGGGGGAACACTGAAGCTTTCTTT. Protein product: CASSTDMWGNTEAFF. V and J are TRBV5-5 and TRBJ1-1, with a possible D match to TRBD1 (5 bases). CDR3 length: 15 residues. V was cut by 4 bases and J by 1 base, with 14 bases left in between. Germline values: CDR1 SGHKS, CDR2 YYEKEE (reference sequence).

This clonotype occurred a few times. The CDR3 bases are TGTGCCAGCAGTTTCGGGGGTCGACAGCCCCAGCATTTT. It translates to CASSFGGRQPQHF. The rearrangement links TRBV12-3 or TRBV12-4 to TRBJ1-5, with D tentatively TRBD1 (5 bases). Trimming cost V 3 bases and J 7 bases, with 10 bases left between them. The CDR3 runs to 13 residues.

This clonotype has just a few counts. The V and J genes are TRBV18 and TRBJ2-7; 7 bases line up with TRBD1. After removal of 5 bases from V and 6 bases from J, the junction contained 10 bases not matched to a gene. This CDR3 spans 14 amino acids. Germline-derived CDR1 and CDR2 are KGHSH and LQKENI. CDR3 bases: TGTGCCAGCTCATCTACAGGGGAAGGACGCGAGCAGTACTTC. This translates into CASSSTGEGREQYF. The whole variable domain, remainder taken from reference TRBV18 and TRBJ2-7, is NAGVMQNPRHLVRRRGQEARLRCSPMKGHSHVYWYRQLPEEGLKFMVYLQKENIIDESGMPKERFSAEFPKEGPSILRIQQVVRGDSAAYFCASSSTGEGREQYFGPGTRLTVT.

This clonotype has a count of ten or more. This chain uses TRBV12-3 or TRBV12-4 with TRBJ2-1; TRBD1 matches 11 bases. Trimming cost V 3 bases and J 8 bases; bases outside gene matches: 9. The CDR3 spans 16 residues. CDR3 nucleotide sequence: TGTGCCAGCAGTTTTTATGGGACAGGGGGTGGGGATGAGCAGTTCTTC. It is translated as CASSFYGTGGGDEQFF.

This clonotype showed up just a few times. The V gene is TRBV28, the J gene TRBJ2-7, with D possibly being TRBD1 (6 bases). Germline V CDR1 and CDR2: MDHEN, SYDVKM. V gave up 6 bases and J gave up 3 bases, with 9 bases separating them. The CDR3 runs 12 residues. The CDR3 is CASRTGNYEQYF. DNA of the CDR3: TGTGCCAGCAGGACAGGAAACTACGAGCAGTACTTC. Drawing the rest from reference TRBV28 and TRBJ2-7, the complete variable domain is DVKVTQSSRYLVKRTGEKVFLECVQDMDHENMFWYRQDPGLGLRLIYFSYDVKMKEKGDIPEGYSVSREKKERFSLILESASTNQTSMYLCASRTGNYEQYFGPGTRLTVT.

In its sample, this clonotype was seen a few times. This chain links TRBV20-1 with TRBJ1-5, with D maybe TRBD1 (5 bases). From germline, CDR1 is DFQATT and CDR2 SNEGSKA (reference sequence). V gave up 6 bases and J gave up 0 bases, with 21 bases separating them. The CDR3 is 17 amino acids. The CDR3 loop reads CSARTGTADYSNQPQHF. The CDR3 DNA follows: TGCAGTGCGCGAACCGGGACTGCGGATTATAGCAATCAGCCCCAGCATTTT.

This clonotype has just a few counts. The V call is TRBV7-2, the J call TRBJ2-3; TRBD2 aligns across 10 bases. The CDR3 is made up of 20 amino acids. Germline V gives CDR1 SGHTA, CDR2 FQGNSA. V shed 0 bases, J shed 0 bases, and the junction held 12 bases outside the gene matches. Here the CDR3 reads CASSLAFLAGVGGSTDTQYF. As DNA, the CDR3 is TGTGCCAGCAGCTTAGCGTTCCTAGCGGGAGTAGGGGGTAGCACAGATACGCAGTATTTT.

This clonotype was detected a few times. V gene TRBV18 combines with J gene TRBJ1-4; D is perhaps TRBD1 (6 bases). Trimming removed 2 bases at V and 5 bases at J, with 12 bases between. Germline CDR1 and CDR2: KGHSH and LQKENI. CDR3 length: 15 amino acids. CDR3 region: CASSPATGPNEKLFF. CDR3 sequence (DNA): TGTGCCAGCTCACCAGCCACAGGGCCCAATGAAAAACTGTTTTTT.

This chain links TRBV19 with TRBJ2-1, with 7 bases that match TRBD1. The V gene's germline CDR1 is LNHDA and CDR2 SQIVND (reference sequence). J lost 4 bases, V lost 7 bases, and 10 bases had no gene match. The CDR3 length is 15 residues. The CDR3 sequence is CASTYRSGGYNEQFF. The DNA for the CDR3 is TGTGCCAGTACCTATCGGTCAGGGGGATACAATGAGCAGTTCTTC.

This clonotype was picked up a small number of times. This rearrangement joins TRBV7-2 to TRBJ2-1, with TRBD2 identical over 7 bases. The CDR3 length is 15 residues. Germline values: CDR1 SGHTA, CDR2 FQGNSA. The V and J ends lost 7 bases and 4 bases, in that order; junction bases with no gene match: 10. CDR3 nucleotide sequence: TGTGCCAGCACTCTTGGGCTAGCGGAATACAATGAGCAGTTCTTC. The encoded protein is CASTLGLAEYNEQFF.

This sequence joins TRBV11-2 and TRBJ2-2; 8 nucleotides align to TRBD2. This CDR3 spans 14 amino acids. The ends lost 8 bases at V and 5 bases at J; junction bases unmatched: 7. Germline values: CDR1 SGHAT, CDR2 FQNNGV. The CDR3 sequence: CASGRVAGTGELFF. The CDR3 nucleotides read TGTGCCAGCGGCCGGGTAGCGGGGACCGGGGAGCTGTTTTTT.

This clonotype has just a few counts. The chain uses TRBV27 and TRBJ2-7; D ambiguous. V was trimmed by 5 bases and J by 6 bases, leaving 11 bases between them. This CDR3 has 12 residues. CDR1 is MNHEY, CDR2 SMNVEV, per germline (reference sequence). CDR3 loop: CASSPFGREQYF. The CDR3 DNA sequence: TGTGCCAGCAGTCCCTTTGGCCGCGAGCAGTACTTC.

This clonotype was counted ten times or more. The chain is built from TRBV20-1 and TRBJ1-5; D possibly corresponds to TRBD1 (6 bases). In germline, CDR1 is DFQATT, CDR2 SNEGSKA (reference sequence). CDR3 size: 15 residues. V was cut by 1 base and J by 3 bases, with 13 bases left in between. The CDR3 bases are TGCAGTGCTAGAGTGGCCAGGGGAGCCAATCAGCCCCAGCATTTT. It is translated as CSARVARGANQPQHF.

This clonotype was seen at least ten times. The chain recombines TRBV2 with TRBJ2-5; 7 bases agree with TRBD1. The CDR3 covers 13 residues. Germline V gene sequence: CDR1 SNHLY, CDR2 FYNNEI. V was clipped by 6 bases and J by 6 bases; unmatched bases: 7. CDR3 residues: CASRQGMVKTQYF. The DNA for the CDR3 is TGTGCCAGCAGACAGGGGATGGTAAAGACCCAGTACTTC.

This clonotype has a handful of counts. This chain uses TRBV7-6 with TRBJ2-7; TRBD1 is a possible D gene (6 bases). The germline V gene has CDR1 SGHVS and CDR2 FNYEAQ. Between the trimmed V and J ends, which lost 0 bases and 1 base, there was a span of 10 bases. This CDR3 has 15 residues. The CDR3 protein is CASSLAEQGSYEQYF. In DNA form, the CDR3 reads TGTGCCAGCAGCTTAGCCGAACAGGGTTCCTACGAGCAGTACTTC.